One sample yielded the 23 T cell receptor beta chains listed below, sequenced in a study of shared T cell receptors in the human thymus. Some clones are missing from TCRdb's copy, which holds only in-frame ones; the method was immunoSEQ multiplex PCR. This table holds 650,000 to 950,000 clones, around 85% found once. The data also belong to a second study, concerning human thymus T cells.

Sequenced input: thymocytes. The receptor set was obtained from a girl less than two years old with a congenital heart defect.

The chain employs TRBV7-2 and TRBJ2-5, with 10 bases aligning to TRBD1. The CDR3 length is 15 residues. Per the germline V gene, CDR1 is SGHTA and CDR2 is FQGNSA. The J segment lost 4 bases and the V segment lost 1 base, leaving 3 bases of the junction unmatched. CDR3 DNA: TGTGCCAGCAGCTTAGAAGACAGGGGGCGAGAGACCCAGTACTTC. It translates to CASSLEDRGRETQYF.

This clone was seen a handful of times. The chain couples TRBV4-3 to TRBJ2-1; 8 bases line up with TRBD1. With V trimmed by 0 bases and J by 0 bases, 7 bases remained unmatched. This CDR3 contains 18 residues. Germline CDR1 is LGHNA and CDR2 is YSLEER. The CDR3 nucleotides read TGCGCCAGCAGCCAAGATTTGGACAGGGCCAACTCCTACAATGAGCAGTTCTTC. Protein product: CASSQDLDRANSYNEQFF.

This chain joins TRBV18 and TRBJ1-2, with D tentatively TRBD1 (5 bases). The V and J ends lost 3 bases and 5 bases respectively, with 13 bases between them. CDR3 size: 14 residues. Germline CDR1 reads KGHSH; CDR2 reads LQKENI. The CDR3 sequence is CASSPSDGGYGYTF. The CDR3 DNA reads TGTGCCAGCTCACCCTCCGACGGGGGGTATGGCTACACCTTC.

V usage is TRBV5-4 and J usage is TRBJ2-2; TRBD2 aligns across 11 bases. The germline V gene encodes CDR1 SGHNT and CDR2 YYREEE (reference sequence). V trimming: 4 bases; J trimming: 4 bases; junction bases outside the gene matches: 12. The CDR3 loop spans 18 amino acids. The CDR3 DNA reads TGTGCCAGCAGCCCCCGGAGGACTAGCGGGCCCGGCACCGGGGAGCTGTTTTTT. This encodes CASSPRRTSGPGTGELFF.

There are a few counts of this clone. The chain employs TRBV6-5 and TRBJ1-1, with D possibly matching TRBD1 (6 bases). V was shortened by 8 bases and J by 0 bases, with 10 bases between the two germline ends. Per germline, CDR1 MNHEY and CDR2 SVGAGI. This CDR3 is 13 amino acids long. CDR3 residues: CASRGGLNTEAFF. The CDR3 DNA reads as TGTGCCAGCCGAGGGGGACTGAACACTGAAGCTTTCTTT.

V gene TRBV7-9 combines with J gene TRBJ1-1, with D hard to call. The CDR3 spans 11 residues. V was pared by 5 bases and J by 4 bases, with 5 bases between. CDR1 is SEHNR, CDR2 FQNEAQ, per germline (reference sequence). CDR3 sequence reads: CASSPRTEAFF. The CDR3 DNA reads TGTGCCAGCAGCCCCCGCACTGAAGCTTTCTTT.

The chain is built from TRBV6-1 and TRBJ1-3, with D possibly being TRBD1 (5 bases). The germline V gene encodes CDR1 MNHNS and CDR2 SASEGT. The CDR3 is 14 amino acids. With 7 bases removed from V and 3 bases from J, the gap between germline ends came to 13 bases. CDR3 loop: CASTGRGGGNTIYF. In DNA form, the CDR3 reads TGTGCCAGCACCGGGAGGGGAGGTGGAAACACCATATATTTT.

The chain combines TRBV6-4 with TRBJ1-6; D gene uncertain. V gave up 0 bases and J gave up 10 bases, with 10 bases separating them. This CDR3 has 14 amino acids. Germline loops: CDR1 MRHNA, CDR2 SNTAGT. Here the CDR3 reads CASSDSPRKSPLHF. The CDR3 DNA sequence: TGTGCCAGCAGTGACTCCCCTAGAAAGTCACCCCTCCACTTT.

V is TRBV5-1 and J is TRBJ2-1; 9 bases match TRBD2. This CDR3 is 18 amino acids long. V lost 3 bases, J lost 0 bases, and 10 bases stayed unmatched. Germline CDR1 reads SGHRS; CDR2 reads YFSETQ. This chain's CDR3 is CASSSTSGSPYSYNEQFF. Written as DNA, the CDR3 is TGCGCCAGCAGCTCAACTAGCGGGTCACCCTACTCCTACAATGAGCAGTTCTTC.

This clone is a singleton in its sample. The chain has TRBV5-4 and TRBJ1-2; TRBD1 is a possible D gene (6 bases). Germline CDR1 and CDR2: SGHNT and YYREEE (reference sequence). CDR3 length: 16 residues. The V end was cut by 8 bases, the J end by 3 bases, with 23 bases between. The CDR3 region is CASTDNTGFKDYGYTF. The DNA of the CDR3 is TGTGCCAGTACAGATAATACAGGGTTTAAAGACTATGGCTACACCTTC.

The DNA for the CDR3 is TGTGCCACCAGCCGTGCGGGGGTTGAAAAACTGTTTTTT. Its translation is CATSRAGVEKLFF. This sequence joins TRBV15 and TRBJ1-4, with D perhaps TRBD1 (5 bases). This CDR3 has 13 amino acids. The germline CDR1 and CDR2 sequences are LNHNV and YYDKDF (reference sequence). V was clipped by 5 bases and J by 7 bases, with 11 bases between them.

The V and J genes are TRBV19 and TRBJ2-2, with TRBD2 as a possible D gene (6 bases). Trimming took 2 bases from V and 3 from J, leaving 25 bases between them. Looked up from germline, CDR1 is LNHDA and CDR2 is SQIVND (reference sequence). This CDR3 is 20 amino acids long. The CDR3, as DNA: TGTGCCAGTAGTATAAACCCCCGACACCCCCACGGGGGTTACACCGGGGAGCTGTTTTTT. Protein sequence: CASSINPRHPHGGYTGELFF.

CDR3 sequence: CASRQGVGGYTF. The CDR3 DNA is TGTGCCAGCCGACAGGGGGTAGGGGGCTACACCTTC. The J gene is TRBJ1-2, the V gene TRBV19, with 9 nucleotides matching TRBD1. This CDR3 is 12 amino acids long. Germline CDR1 is LNHDA and CDR2 is SQIVND (reference sequence). Germline trimming cut 9 bases from V and 8 bases from J; bases unmatched to any gene: 7. The full variable domain, rest sourced from reference TRBV19 and TRBJ1-2, is DGGITQSPKYLFRKEGQNVTLSCEQNLNHDAMYWYRQDPGQGLRLIYYSQIVNDFQKGDIAEGYSVSREKKESFPLTVTSAQKNPTAFYLCASRQGVGGYTFGSGTRLTVV.

This clone was seen only once. The chain combines TRBV10-3 with TRBJ2-1; 7 positions match TRBD1. The CDR3 consists of 14 residues. The germline V gene has CDR1 ENHRY and CDR2 SYGVKD. Trimming at V came to 8 bases and at J to 9 bases, leaving 13 bases not matched to a gene. This chain's CDR3 is CAIALTGISGEQFF. CDR3 sequence (DNA): TGTGCCATCGCCCTGACAGGGATAAGTGGTGAGCAGTTCTTC.

The chain is built from TRBV21-1 and TRBJ2-5; whether TRBD1, the table's D call, matches the DNA was not checked. Gene TRBJ2-7 matches the end of the DNA better, so the J call may be wrong. TRBV21-1 is listed as a pseudogene. The CDR3 runs 14 residues. The CDR3 DNA is TGTGCCAGCATCTTGGGCCCGACAGCCTACGAGCAGTACTTC. Translation gives CASILGPTAYEQYF.

This sequence joins TRBV15 and TRBJ2-5; possibly TRBD1 for D (6 bases). The CDR3 totals 17 residues. Germline V CDR1 and CDR2: LNHNV, YYDKDF (reference sequence). With 1 base removed from V and 3 bases from J, the gap between germline ends came to 18 bases. As DNA, the CDR3 is TGTGCCACCAGCAGAGGGTCCCAGGGGTCTCCGAAAGAGACCCAGTACTTC. It codes for CATSRGSQGSPKETQYF.

The rearrangement joins TRBV7-9 to TRBJ2-7, with D possibly TRBD1 on 6 matching bases. The CDR3 is 15 amino acids. Germline CDR1 is SEHNR and CDR2 is FQNEAQ (reference sequence). The V and J ends lost 1 base and 1 base respectively, with 11 bases between them. The CDR3 bases are TGTGCCAGCAGCTTAGTCGGGACACGTTCCTACGAGCAGTACTTC. It translates to CASSLVGTRSYEQYF.

This clone was observed a single time. The V call is TRBV28, the J call TRBJ1-5; TRBD1 matches 9 bases. V lost 0 bases to trimming and J lost 0 bases; unmatched junction nucleotides: 15. CDR3 length equals 21 residues. Germline values: CDR1 MDHEN, CDR2 SYDVKM. The CDR3 protein is CASSLCGNLTGGKNSNQPQHF. The CDR3 nucleotides read TGTGCCAGCAGTTTATGCGGGAATCTGACAGGGGGTAAAAATAGCAATCAGCCCCAGCATTTT.

The genes are TRBV4-1 and TRBJ1-1; tentatively, D is TRBD1 (5 bases). V was cut by 1 base and J by 3 bases, with 12 bases left in between. The germline V gene has CDR1 MGHRA and CDR2 YSYEKL. The CDR3 loop spans 15 amino acids. For the CDR3, the DNA is TGCGCCAGCAGCCAAGGGCACAGGTCGGACACTGAAGCTTTCTTT. Translating gives CASSQGHRSDTEAFF.

The V and J genes are TRBV6-1 and TRBJ2-5; 8 nucleotides agree with TRBD1. The CDR3 loop spans 18 amino acids. V lost 4 bases and J lost 2; bases outside the gene matches: 15. CDR1 is MNHNS, CDR2 SASEGT, per germline. The CDR3 nucleotides are TGTGCCAGCAGTGGGCTTGTTGGTGAAACAGGGGGACAAGAGACCCAGTACTTC. This encodes CASSGLVGETGGQETQYF.

Written as DNA, the CDR3 is TGTGCTAGTGGTTTGGTACCTGGCACGAACACCGGGGAGCTGTTTTTT. This translates into CASGLVPGTNTGELFF. The V call is TRBV12-5, the J call TRBJ2-2; D not certain. CDR3 length: 16 residues. Germline loops: CDR1 LGHNT, CDR2 FRNRAP. Trimming cost V 0 bases and J 0 bases, with 8 bases left between them.

The gene calls are TRBV6-6 and TRBJ1-5; D remains unclear. CDR3 length equals 15 residues. Per germline, CDR1 MNHNY and CDR2 SVGAGI (reference sequence). V shed 2 bases and J shed 1 base, with 9 bases lying between them. This CDR3 is CASSYVEWSNQPQHF. The CDR3 DNA follows: TGTGCCAGCAGTTACGTAGAGTGGAGCAATCAGCCCCAGCATTTT.

This rearrangement joins TRBV12-5 to TRBJ2-3; 7 nucleotides line up with TRBD2. With 0 bases clipped from V and 6 bases from J, the junction kept 18 bases outside the gene matches. CDR3 length: 19 amino acids. CDR1 and CDR2 (germline): LGHNT, FRNRAP. The CDR3 reads CASGLVPREGPLAEDTQYF. CDR3 nucleotides: TGTGCTAGTGGTTTGGTACCAAGGGAGGGCCCGCTAGCAGAGGATACGCAGTATTTT.